This TCR beta chain was obtained from a study of blood T cells in healthy people across ages. Per sample, no less than 5 micrograms of total RNA were extracted. Using a J-beta primer mix together with a sample-barcoded 5' primer, a second PCR was run for 7 to 11 cycles. TCRdb re-derived calls from the 5' RACE reads in MiXCR, one entry per CDR3 protein. This table has some 860,000 distinct CDR3 sequences, around three fifths appearing once. This CDR3 contains 17 residues. Study-wide results and limits: Significant beta diversity loss was already apparent by age approximately 38, declining roughly linearly.

About this clonotype itself: What it binds is not known.

The sequence was obtained from a man aged 40-50 years in good health. Sequencing input: blood. The chain uses TRBV21-1 and TRBJ1-4; the listed D gene, TRBD1, was not tested against the DNA. TRBV21-1 is shown as a pseudogene. Here the CDR3 reads CASSNRDSLATNEKLFF. The CDR3 region has the DNA TGTGCCAGCAGCAACCGGGACAGTCTTGCAACTAATGAAAAACTGTTTTTT.